The T cell receptor beta chain described here comes from a study of shared clonotypes between healthy human individuals. Study-wide context: The people who gave samples were a couple of women and a few men aged 18 to 49. General study findings and limits: Only blood was sampled, and tissue TCR repertoires likely differ from blood ones.

Comments on this clone: Its antigen is unidentified.

Deep level was the assay's run setting. Measured with immunoSEQ multiplex PCR; TCRdb has only the in-frame clones, and not every one. The sample holds nearly 500,000 clones; approximately 80% are singletons and the top ten take 13%. Those who donated, Caucasian adults without exception, all lived in Nashville, Tennessee. The sequencing sample was made of PBMCs. The sequence was obtained from a woman aged 40 to 55 in good health. Some clones in this sample may be carry-over from other donors' samples.

CDR3 sequence reads: CASSPHGGYEQYF. In DNA, the CDR3 is TGTGCCAGCAGCCCCCACGGCGGCTACGAGCAGTACTTC. The chain uses TRBV7-3 and TRBJ2-7; D call uncertain. The ends were cut back, 5 bases at V and 3 bases at J, with 11 bases in the middle. The CDR3 runs to 13 residues. Germline-derived CDR1 and CDR2 are SGHTA and FQGTGA.